These 20 T cell receptor beta chains were sequenced from one sample in a study of CD8+CD57+ T cells in acquired aplastic anemia. TCR beta VDJ and CDR3 were profiled, and genomic DNA was the template. MiXCR, applied by TCRdb to the reads, yields one record per CDR3 protein. The sample includes some 140,000 distinct CDR3 sequences, 40% to 45% of them seen just once. Sequenced input: sorted CD4+, CD8+, or CD8+CD57+ T cells (not recorded which) from PBMCs. These receptor sequences come from a human donor in good health, serving as a control.

This clonotype has at least ten counts. This chain links TRBV6-1 with TRBJ2-7, with D perhaps given as TRBD1 or TRBD2 (6 bases each). V was cut by 6 bases and J by 3 bases, with 18 bases left in between. Germline V gene data show CDR1 as MNHNS and CDR2 as SASEGT. This CDR3 spans 15 amino acids. The CDR3 sequence: CASRPQGTGYYEQYF. CDR3 DNA: TGTGCCAGCAGACCCCAGGGGACTGGATACTACGAGCAGTACTTC.

This clonotype was observed many times. This chain uses TRBV7-2 with TRBJ2-7; D is ambiguous. This CDR3 comprises 15 residues. CDR1 is SGHTA, CDR2 FQGNSA, per germline. Trimming cost V 5 bases and J 3 bases, with 17 bases left between them. CDR3 bases: TGTGCCAGCAGCCTACAGCGAACTAAGAGCTACGAGCAGTACTTC. Translation gives CASSLQRTKSYEQYF.

The CDR3 DNA follows: TGTGCCAGCAGACAGGGGGACAGGACCAATTCACCCCTCCACTTT. This sequence encodes CASRQGDRTNSPLHF. This rearrangement joins TRBV12-3 or TRBV12-4 to TRBJ1-6, with TRBD1 matching over 8 bases. Trimming removed 6 bases from V and 7 bases from J; junction bases left unmatched: 8. This CDR3 is 15 amino acids long.

This clonotype was seen once. The rearrangement uses TRBV9 and TRBJ1-2, with 12 bases identical to TRBD1. J was trimmed by 8 bases and V by 0 bases; bases with no gene match: 14. CDR1 and CDR2 from the germline V gene are SGDLS and YYNGEE. The CDR3 runs 18 residues. In DNA form, the CDR3 reads TGTGCCAGCAGCGTAGGATCGGGACAGGGGGCAAAGCTAACCGGCTACACCTTC. Its translation is CASSVGSGQGAKLTGYTF.

This clonotype was recorded many times. The genes are TRBV3-1 and TRBJ1-1; D gene uncertain. V was clipped by 5 bases and J by 1 base, with 5 bases between them. This CDR3 has 12 amino acids. Germline V gene sequence: CDR1 LGHDT, CDR2 YNNKEL (reference sequence). The CDR3 protein is CASSFRNTEAFF. The CDR3 coding sequence is TGTGCCAGCAGCTTCCGGAACACTGAAGCTTTCTTT.

Ten or more counts support this clonotype. This chain connects TRBV7-2 to TRBJ2-3; unclear D gene. The V end lost 2 bases, the J end lost 2 bases, and 5 bases lay between the germline ends. This CDR3 comprises 13 residues. Germline V CDR1 and CDR2: SGHTA, FQGNSA. The CDR3 here is CASSLQYTDTQYF. For the CDR3, the DNA is TGTGCCAGCAGCTTACAGTACACAGATACGCAGTATTTT.

The chain carries TRBV6-1 and TRBJ2-1, with 12 nucleotides matching TRBD2. Germline CDR1 reads MNHNS; CDR2 reads SASEGT. V trimming: 6 bases; J trimming: 5 bases; junction bases outside the gene matches: 5. This CDR3 comprises 15 residues. CDR3 loop: CASRLAGGTHNEQFF. As DNA, the CDR3 is TGTGCCAGCAGACTAGCGGGGGGAACCCACAATGAGCAGTTCTTC.

Ten or more counts support this clonotype. This chain links TRBV6-5 with TRBJ1-2, with 7 bases fitting TRBD1. Germline CDR1 MNHEY, CDR2 SVGAGI. This CDR3 is built from 12 residues. V dropped 2 bases and J dropped 10; count of bases not matched to a gene: 4. The CDR3 coding sequence is TGTGCCAGCAGTTACACCACAGGGGACTACACCTTC. Residues: CASSYTTGDYTF.

There are many counts of this clonotype. The chain recombines TRBV4-1 with TRBJ2-3; D ambiguous. The V and J ends lost 1 base and 4 bases respectively, with 6 bases between them. The V gene's germline CDR1 is MGHRA and CDR2 YSYEKL. The CDR3 loop spans 13 amino acids. The CDR3 here is CASSQVLADTQYF. The CDR3 coding sequence is TGCGCCAGCAGCCAAGTATTGGCAGATACGCAGTATTTT.

Sample share makes this clonotype medium-sized (0.01 to 0.1%). The chain has TRBV9 and TRBJ2-3, with no clear D. There are 11 residues in the CDR3. The V gene lost 2 bases and the J gene lost 6 bases, with 4 bases spanning the gap. Germline-derived CDR1 and CDR2 are SGDLS and YYNGEE. The CDR3 DNA follows: TGTGCCAGCAGCGTGGGGGATACGCAGTATTTT. Translating it yields CASSVGDTQYF.

The table lists this clonotype with many counts. The rearrangement links TRBV20-1 to TRBJ2-2; D ambiguous. Germline V CDR1 and CDR2: DFQATT, SNEGSKA (reference sequence). V was trimmed by 6 bases and J by 0 bases, leaving 11 bases between them. This CDR3 is built from 14 residues. The CDR3 reads CSAPTYTNTGELFF. The CDR3 DNA sequence: TGCAGTGCCCCGACGTATACGAACACCGGGGAGCTGTTTTTT.

This clonotype was seen at least ten times. The V and J genes are TRBV5-8 and TRBJ2-1; D is undetermined. This CDR3 has 13 amino acids. V dropped 0 bases and J dropped 9 bases, with 10 bases sitting between them. Germline CDR1 SGHTS, CDR2 YDEGEE. The CDR3 bases are TGTGCCAGCAGCTTGGGCGAACGCCGTGAGCAGTTCTTC. Translated: CASSLGERREQFF. Drawing the rest from reference TRBV5-8 and TRBJ2-1, the complete variable domain is EAGVTQSPTHLIKTRGQQATLRCSPISGHTSVYWYQQALGLGLQFLLWYDEGEERNRGNFPPRFSGRQFPNYSSELNVNALELEDSALYLCASSLGERREQFFGPGTRLTVL.

This sequence joins TRBV3-1 and TRBJ2-1; D remains unclear. The germline V and J ends were trimmed by 2 bases and 7 bases, with 18 bases remaining between them. The CDR3 sequence is 16 residues long. Per the germline V gene, CDR1 is LGHDT and CDR2 is YNNKEL (reference sequence). CDR3 region: CASSQWTGKNGNEQFF. CDR3 DNA: TGTGCCAGCAGCCAATGGACCGGAAAAAACGGGAATGAGCAGTTCTTC.

Concerning this clonotype: One end of the junction does not line up with germline, which may come from a read error. For the CDR3, the DNA is TGTCCCAGCAGCTCTGCGACTAGCGGGAGTTGGCACGAGCAGTACTTC. The encoded protein is CPSSSATSGSWHEQYF. The V gene is TRBV7-8, the J gene TRBJ2-7; TRBD2 matches 12 bases. The germline V gene has CDR1 SGHVS and CDR2 FQNEAQ. The CDR3 runs 16 residues.

As to this clonotype: A junction end diverges from the germline sequence, so it may reflect a read error. The chain combines TRBV3-1 with TRBJ2-3; the match to TRBD2 covers 11 bases. Germline V lookup: CDR1 LGHDT, CDR2 YNNKEL (reference sequence). This CDR3 has 17 residues. CDR3 nucleotides: TGTGCTAGCAGCCAAGTATCACTAGCGGGAGGCACAGATACGCAGTATTTT. Protein product: CASSQVSLAGGTDTQYF.

This clonotype was seen many times. The chain carries TRBV6-1 and TRBJ2-5; D is ambiguous. V lost 6 bases and J lost 5, with 13 bases in between. The CDR3 runs to 13 residues. Germline V gene data show CDR1 as MNHNS and CDR2 as SASEGT. CDR3 nucleotides: TGTGCCAGCAGACCGGTGGGCAGGGAGACCCAGTACTTC. This translates into CASRPVGRETQYF.

This chain connects TRBV7-9 to TRBJ1-6, with 10 bases lining up with TRBD1. This CDR3 is 15 amino acids long. CDR1 and CDR2 from the germline V gene are SEHNR and FQNEAQ (reference sequence). V shed 4 bases and J 7 bases; nucleotides not matched to a gene: 4. CDR3 residues: CASSSRGQGNSPLHF. The CDR3 DNA sequence: TGTGCCAGCAGCTCGCGGGGACAGGGGAATTCACCCCTCCACTTT.

The rearrangement uses TRBV6-2 or TRBV6-3 and TRBJ2-3; D is unresolved. Per germline, CDR1 MNHEY and CDR2 SVGEGT. The V end was cut by 2 bases, the J end by 6 bases, with 9 bases between. The CDR3 spans 13 residues. The DNA of the CDR3 is TGTGCCAGCAGTTACGAAGATAGGGATACGCAGTATTTT. It translates to CASSYEDRDTQYF.

This clonotype came up many times. The junction does not match germline at one end; this may be a read error. The chain recombines TRBV20-1 with TRBJ1-1, with TRBD1 as a possible D gene (5 bases). Germline CDR1 DFQATT, CDR2 SNEGSKA (reference sequence). The CDR3 loop spans 12 amino acids. The CDR3 nucleotides are TGCAGTGCTAGAGGGGATTGGGGGGGGACCCCGTTT. Encoded protein: CSARGDWGGTPF.

This clonotype has at least ten counts. This chain uses TRBV10-1 with TRBJ1-1, with D uncertain. The V end lost 3 bases, the J end lost 6 bases, and 14 bases lay between the germline ends. Germline CDR1 WNHNN, CDR2 SYGVQD (reference sequence). The CDR3 length is 14 residues. The CDR3 loop reads CASSDGRRRSEAFF. The CDR3 DNA sequence: TGCGCCAGCAGTGACGGGCGGCGGAGGTCTGAAGCTTTCTTT.